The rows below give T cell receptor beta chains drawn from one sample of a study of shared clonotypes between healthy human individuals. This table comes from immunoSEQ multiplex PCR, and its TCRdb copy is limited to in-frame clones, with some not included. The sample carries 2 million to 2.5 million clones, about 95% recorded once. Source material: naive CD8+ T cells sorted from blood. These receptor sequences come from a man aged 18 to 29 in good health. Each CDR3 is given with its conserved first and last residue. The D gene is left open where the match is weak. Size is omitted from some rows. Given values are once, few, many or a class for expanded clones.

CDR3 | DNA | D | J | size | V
CARPRTDKYEQYF | TGTGCTCGCCCCCGGACAGACAAATACGAGCAGTACTTC | - | TRBJ2-7 | once | TRBV28
CASSYVGPNQPQHF | TGTGCCAGCAGCTATGTCGGACCCAATCAGCCCCAGCATTTT | - | TRBJ1-5 | - | TRBV27
CASSQASGGNTGELFF | TGCGCCAGCAGCCAAGCTAGCGGGGGGAACACCGGGGAGCTGTTTTTT | TRBD2 | TRBJ2-2 | - | TRBV4-1
CASSGLSYEQYF | TGTGCCAGCAGCGGCCTCAGCTACGAGCAGTACTTC | - | TRBJ2-7 | - | TRBV5-6
CASSFQGYGETQYF | TGTGCCAGCAGTTTTCAGGGGTATGGGGAGACCCAGTACTTC | - | TRBJ2-5 | - | TRBV28
CASSPPDGESTDTQYF | TGTGCCAGCAGCCCCCCGGATGGGGAGAGCACAGATACGCAGTATTTT | - | TRBJ2-3 | - | TRBV7-9
CASSDSGEGVETQYF | TGTGCCAGCAGTGATTCGGGAGAAGGTGTAGAGACCCAGTACTTC | - | TRBJ2-5 | - | TRBV25-1
CSVVGGSSYEQYF | TGCAGCGTTGTGGGCGGGAGCTCCTACGAGCAGTACTTC | TRBD2 | TRBJ2-7 | few | TRBV29-1
CASSFWTGDYEQYF | TGCGCCAGCAGCTTTTGGACAGGGGACTACGAGCAGTACTTC | TRBD1 | TRBJ2-7 | - | TRBV5-1
CASSEAVGRGRLTNEKLFF | TGTGCCAGCAGTGAAGCGGTGGGCAGGGGGCGGCTAACTAATGAAAAACTGTTTTTT | TRBD1 | TRBJ1-4 | - | TRBV2
CASSGQGLNEQFF | TGTGCCAGCAGTGGACAGGGATTGAATGAGCAGTTCTTC | TRBD1 | TRBJ2-1 | once | TRBV27
CASSLGGPEAFF | TGTGCCAGCAGCTTAGGAGGACCTGAAGCTTTCTTT | - | TRBJ1-1 | - | TRBV5-6
CASSLQQGFNSPPHF | TGTGCCAGCAGCTTACAACAGGGGTTTAATTCACCCCCCCACTTT | TRBD1 | TRBJ1-6 | - | TRBV7-6
CASSLFPNRVDGYTF | TGTGCCAGCAGCTTATTCCCTAACAGGGTTGATGGCTACACCTTC | - | TRBJ1-2 | - | TRBV7-2
CASSSRVDYGYTF | TGTGCCAGCAGCTCCAGGGTAGACTATGGCTACACCTTC | - | TRBJ1-2 | - | TRBV7-2
CASSMDGPGGDSPLHF | TGTGCCAGTAGTATGGATGGCCCAGGGGGGGATTCACCCCTCCACTTT | TRBD1 | TRBJ1-6 | once | TRBV19
CASSHQLLAAPYEQYF | TGTGCCAGCAGCCACCAACTATTAGCGGCCCCCTACGAGCAGTACTTC | - | TRBJ2-7 | - | TRBV7-3
CASSLDMNTEAFF | TGTGCCAGCAGCCTGGACATGAACACTGAAGCTTTCTTT | - | TRBJ1-1 | - | TRBV5-6
CASRDGINQPQHF | TGTGCCAGCAGGGACGGGATTAATCAGCCCCAGCATTTT | - | TRBJ1-5 | - | TRBV2
CASSEDGTGAYEQYF | TGTGCCAGCAGCGAAGATGGGACAGGGGCATACGAGCAGTACTTC | TRBD1 | TRBJ2-7 | - | TRBV9
CASNEPNEQFF | TGTGCCAGCAACGAGCCCAATGAGCAGTTCTTC | - | TRBJ2-1 | - | TRBV6-1
CASSLGPFNSYEQYF | TGTGCCAGCAGCTTGGGTCCCTTTAACTCCTACGAGCAGTACTTC | - | TRBJ2-7 | - | TRBV7-8
CASSLLGQNGELFF | TGTGCCAGCAGTTTATTAGGACAGAACGGGGAGCTGTTTTTT | - | TRBJ2-2 | once | TRBV27
CASSLEMVGARGYTF | TGCGCCAGCAGCTTGGAAATGGTGGGGGCAAGAGGCTACACCTTC | - | TRBJ1-2 | - | TRBV5-1
CSVEGTRGSYEQYF | TGCAGCGTTGAAGGCACTCGGGGCTCCTACGAGCAGTACTTC | - | TRBJ2-7 | - | TRBV29-1
CASSYSGGLGEQYF | TGTGCCAGCAGTTACTCAGGGGGACTAGGAGAGCAGTACTTC | TRBD2 | TRBJ2-7 | - | TRBV6-6
CASSLDREETQYF | TGTGCCAGCAGCTTAGATAGGGAAGAGACCCAGTACTTC | - | TRBJ2-5 | once | TRBV11-2
CAISGLAGGSPETQYF | TGTGCCATCAGTGGACTAGCCGGGGGTTCCCCAGAGACCCAGTACTTC | TRBD2 | TRBJ2-5 | few | TRBV10-3
CASSVVGGSWYNEQFF | TGTGCCAGCAGCGTAGTGGGCGGGAGCTGGTACAATGAGCAGTTCTTC | TRBD2 | TRBJ2-1 | - | TRBV9
CASRHGTSGPYNEQFF | TGTGCCAGCAGGCACGGGACTAGCGGGCCTTACAATGAGCAGTTCTTC | TRBD2 | TRBJ2-1 | - | TRBV2
CASSRTGATNEKLFF | TGCGCCAGCAGCCGAACAGGGGCAACTAATGAAAAACTGTTTTTT | TRBD1 | TRBJ1-4 | - | TRBV4-3
CASSASTGPTGELFF | TGTGCCAGCAGCGCCTCGACAGGGCCCACCGGGGAGCTGTTTTTT | TRBD1 | TRBJ2-2 | - | TRBV9
CAWSVRDGLDQETQYF | TGTGCCTGGAGTGTACGGGACGGACTAGACCAAGAGACCCAGTACTTC | TRBD2 | TRBJ2-5 | - | TRBV30
CASSLGGGNTIYF | TGCGCCAGCAGCTTGGGGGGCGGAAACACCATATATTTT | - | TRBJ1-3 | - | TRBV5-1
CASSPETGITSTDTQYF | TGTGCCAGCAGCCCAGAGACCGGGATAACCAGCACAGATACGCAGTATTTT | - | TRBJ2-3 | - | TRBV5-6
CAWSGAGAVGELFF | TGTGCCTGGAGTGGGGCAGGGGCGGTCGGGGAGCTGTTTTTT | - | TRBJ2-2 | - | TRBV30
CATARPPQMEQFF | TGTGCCACGGCTCGGCCACCCCAAATGGAGCAGTTCTTC | - | TRBJ2-1 | - | TRBV13
CASSDSIRQGINTGELFF | TGTGCCAGCAGCGACTCGATCCGACAGGGGATAAACACCGGGGAGCTGTTTTTT | TRBD1 | TRBJ2-2 | - | TRBV2
CAWGLGGYGYTF | TGTGCCTGGGGATTAGGGGGATATGGCTACACCTTC | - | TRBJ1-2 | - | TRBV30
CASSRILTGELFF | TGTGCCAGCAGCAGGATTCTTACCGGGGAGCTGTTTTTT | - | TRBJ2-2 | - | TRBV5-5
CASSPTGGSYEQYF | TGTGCCAGCAGTCCAACAGGGGGCTCCTACGAGCAGTACTTC | TRBD1 | TRBJ2-7 | - | TRBV28
CASSQARGGGETQYF | TGCGCCAGCAGCCAAGCGCGCGGGGGGGGAGAGACCCAGTACTTC | TRBD2 | TRBJ2-5 | - | TRBV4-3
CASSLLGRAQETQYF | TGTGCCAGCTCACTCCTGGGCAGGGCCCAAGAGACCCAGTACTTC | - | TRBJ2-5 | - | TRBV18
CASSFCYEIGELFF | TGTGCCAGCAGCTTTTGCTATGAGATCGGGGAGCTGTTTTTT | - | TRBJ2-2 | - | TRBV11-3
CATNPGHPGGEQFF | TGTGCCACCAACCCGGGACACCCCGGAGGGGAGCAGTTCTTC | - | TRBJ2-1 | - | TRBV19
CAWTPQEGMNTEAFF | TGTGCCTGGACCCCCCAGGAGGGAATGAACACTGAAGCTTTCTTT | - | TRBJ1-1 | - | TRBV30
CASSLVPDEAFF | TGTGCCAGCAGCTTAGTCCCAGATGAAGCTTTCTTT | - | TRBJ1-1 | - | TRBV11-2
CASSLLDYNEQFF | TGTGCCAGCAGCTTACTCGACTACAATGAGCAGTTCTTC | - | TRBJ2-1 | - | TRBV7-8
CASSSGTSGLNNEQFF | TGTGCCAGCAGCTCGGGGACTAGCGGTCTGAACAATGAGCAGTTCTTC | TRBD2 | TRBJ2-1 | - | TRBV7-9
CASWDQLYNEQFF | TGTGCCAGCTGGGACCAGCTCTACAATGAGCAGTTCTTC | - | TRBJ2-1 | - | TRBV27
CASSLELAVETQYF | TGTGCCAGCAGCTTAGAACTAGCGGTCGAGACCCAGTACTTC | TRBD2 | TRBJ2-5 | - | TRBV13
CASSQTGTYEQYF | TGTGCCAGCAGCCAAACCGGGACATACGAGCAGTACTTC | - | TRBJ2-7 | - | TRBV4-2
CASSFPGGSQETQYF | TGTGCTAGCAGCTTTCCAGGGGGGAGTCAAGAGACCCAGTACTTC | - | TRBJ2-5 | - | TRBV7-7
CASSLDWMSEQYF | TGTGCCAGCAGCTTAGATTGGATGAGCGAGCAGTACTTC | - | TRBJ2-7 | - | TRBV11-3
CASSRQGPTYEQYF | TGTGCCAGCAGCCGACAGGGGCCAACCTACGAGCAGTACTTC | TRBD1 | TRBJ2-7 | - | TRBV11-2